The 5 T cell receptor beta chains below all came from one sample that was sequenced in a study of blood T cell repertoires in COVID-19. Profiled with immunoSEQ multiplex PCR; TCRdb holds only in-frame clones, not every one. The sample yields roughly 80,000 clones, 80% to 90% seen once. Sequenced input: peripheral blood. These receptor sequences come from a woman of 80 years or more with acute or convalescent COVID-19.

The chain combines TRBV5-1 with TRBJ1-2; 7 bases are shared with TRBD1. J lost 5 bases, V lost 4 bases, and 11 bases had no gene match. Per the germline V gene, CDR1 is SGHRS and CDR2 is YFSETQ. The CDR3 is made up of 15 amino acids. CDR3 sequence reads: CASSTQGGPGYGYTF. Here the CDR3 DNA reads TGCGCCAGCAGCACTCAGGGGGGCCCCGGGTATGGCTACACCTTC. Combining the CDR3 with reference TRBV5-1 and TRBJ1-2 gives the whole variable domain KAGVTQTPRYLIKTRGQQVTLSCSPISGHRSVSWYQQTPGQGLQFLFEYFSETQRNKGNFPGRFSGRQFSNSRSEMNVSTLELGDSALYLCASSTQGGPGYGYTFGSGTRLTVV.

The chain employs TRBV19 and TRBJ2-2; D is undetermined. This CDR3 spans 16 amino acids. V was shortened by 2 bases and J by 5 bases, with 15 bases between the two germline ends. The V gene's germline CDR1 is LNHDA and CDR2 SQIVND (reference sequence). The DNA of the CDR3 is TGTGCCAGTAGTATAACTACCCCTCACGGGACCGGGGAGCTGTTTTTT. Its protein is CASSITTPHGTGELFF. The variable domain in full, completed from reference TRBV19 and TRBJ2-2, reads DGGITQSPKYLFRKEGQNVTLSCEQNLNHDAMYWYRQDPGQGLRLIYYSQIVNDFQKGDIAEGYSVSREKKESFPLTVTSAQKNPTAFYLCASSITTPHGTGELFFGEGSRLTVL.

The V gene is TRBV19, the J gene TRBJ1-4; a weak D match, TRBD1 (5 bases). This CDR3 has 17 amino acids. Germline CDR1 LNHDA, CDR2 SQIVND (reference sequence). Trimming cost V 1 base and J 0 bases, with 12 bases left between them. The DNA of the CDR3 is TGTGCCAGTAGTATAGGTGACAGCCCTGCAACTAATGAAAAACTGTTTTTT. As protein: CASSIGDSPATNEKLFF.

This chain uses TRBV6-5 with TRBJ2-2; 13 bases match TRBD2. With 6 bases clipped from V and 7 bases from J, the junction kept 5 bases outside the gene matches. Germline lookup yields CDR1 MNHEY and CDR2 SVGAGI. This CDR3 is built from 15 residues. CDR3 protein: CASSKLAGGNGELFF. CDR3 DNA: TGTGCCAGCAGCAAACTAGCGGGGGGGAACGGGGAGCTGTTTTTT.

The V gene is TRBV3-1 (or the pseudogene TRBV3-2), the J gene TRBJ2-1; the D gene is possibly TRBD2 (6 bases). V lost 0 bases and J lost 6, with 12 bases in between. The germline V gene has CDR1 LGHDT and CDR2 YNNKEL (reference sequence). This CDR3 is 15 amino acids long. The CDR3 spells CASSQEGGLRNEQFF. The CDR3 region has the DNA TGTGCCAGCAGCCAAGAGGGTGGACTACGCAATGAGCAGTTCTTC.